This T cell receptor (beta chain) originates from a study of naive and memory T cell subsets. Amplification of ligated cDNA took four PCR rounds with SP2 and nested alpha and beta constant primers. Alpha and beta constant region primers primed reverse transcription for blood and skin samples. TCRdb recomputed calls from the 5' RACE reads with MiXCR, one row per CDR3 protein. The table shows roughly 62,000 distinct CDR3 sequences, with around 7.3% occurring only once. The library had UMIs added by 3' ligation of an oligonucleotide to TCR cDNA. RNA was extracted from 2.5 ml of whole blood of healthy adults. Unsorted total RNA, roughly 1 to 1,100 ng, was DNase treated before reverse transcription. This clonotype was seen more than once but under ten times. The J segment lost 10 bases and the V segment lost 4 bases, leaving 8 bases of the junction unmatched. CDR3 length: 14 amino acids. Germline values: CDR1 MNHEY, CDR2 SMNVEV (reference sequence).

The chain employs TRBV27 and TRBJ2-1, with 9 bases lining up with TRBD2. This TCR was recovered from a male donor in good health. For the CDR3, the DNA is TGTGCCAGCAGTTGGCGGGAGGGCCGGGGGGAGCAGTTCTTC. Its translation is CASSWREGRGEQFF.